Reported below is one T cell receptor beta chain. It has no known antigen specificity. The sample holds no much larger clone one base away, and base qualities are not on file. This specimen comes from a study of cytomegalovirus exposure and HLA in healthy donors (TCRdb year 2017). Describing the broader study: According to an earlier analysis of a few hundred of the donors, 150 million to 200 million T cells yielded 120 million or so unique TCR beta sequences and 276 Gb of sequence data. Around 300 gigabases of sequencing data and tens of millions of unique TCR sequences were included in an early release covering around 650 HLA-typed donors. The genetic ancestry cluster associated with self-reported Caucasian donors included roughly 84% of the roughly 380 genotyped donors. The aim of the study was to test whether cataloging public T cell receptors could identify signatures of past pathogen exposure. Using immunosequencing, the study profiled T cell repertoires from 666 subjects and related those repertoires to cytomegalovirus serostatus. Besides the first cohort of 550 to 750 subjects, a separate validation cohort made up of 120 or so different subjects was used. High-throughput TCR immunosequencing, statistical association of individual TCRs with disease status, and machine learning were combined to predict cytomegalovirus infection status. In a later analysis, previously published TCR beta repertoires from 670 or so donors were re-analyzed and high-resolution HLA genotyping was added so that TCR occurrence patterns could be studied. In the later analysis, no new phenotypic data were used to find candidate immune exposures; instead, reliance was placed on TCR beta sequences and their occurrence across donors. In an earlier analysis of about 590 of the donors, high-throughput TCR beta sequencing was used to judge whether each TCR beta V gene segment behaved as functional or pseudogenic. Donor age, sex, ethnicity and CMV serostatus were compiled alongside the repertoire data. A later genetic analysis took genome-wide SNP genotypes for about 65% of the 666 donors and used that subset as a discovery cohort. Every discovery cohort repertoire had been produced on one sequencing platform. Class I and class II HLA loci were covered by the typing at four-digit resolution. Typing coverage differed by locus: A, B, C, DRB1 and DQB1 were typed in roughly 620-630 donors, DQA1 in roughly 510, DPA1 in some 610, and DPB1 in roughly 470. Four to six DR-DQ haplotypes were handled as single units for association and clustering, since linkage in the cohort was strong. Among about 370 genotyped donors of the cohort, an average of approximately 240,000 unique TCR beta nucleotide sequences was sequenced per donor, of which roughly 17% were non-productive. Overall study outcomes, separate from this receptor: V-gene and J-gene trimming of TCR beta chains was associated with a missense DCLRE1C variant in a later genetic analysis, and the association was replicated in an independent cohort. Most TCR sequences were observed very rarely across donors, whereas some public TCRs were present in many individuals. The presence/absence analyses assumed that sequencing depth was roughly uniform across donors, and that assumption may not be true. The sequencing pipeline was judged likely to have produced a cluster of highly shared sequence variants as a technical artifact. Three of the identified cytomegalovirus-associated TCR beta chains were confirmed in vitro to be specific for cytomegalovirus antigens. A later analysis found that HLA-associated TCR beta chains were more clonally expanded and had lower generation probabilities than equally common non-associated chains. When HLA alleles, especially DR and DQ, strongly co-occurred, attributing TCR associations to individual alleles was difficult. Some IMGT-functional V segments, including TRBV6-2 and TRBV6-3, could not be told apart with the 87-base-pair reads, so those segments were excluded. In a later analysis, the rate of TCR association differed among HLA loci, with DRB1 alleles having the most associated TCRs and HLA-C alleles having the fewest. Compared with the 666-donor mean, donors in an Asian-associated ancestry cluster had fewer N-insertions in productive TCRs, according to a later genetic analysis. Correlated functional status among segregating V segments might reflect linkage disequilibrium, but an unknown experimental factor could not be ruled out. In the study, about 150 TCR beta chains were listed as associated with cytomegalovirus. A later analysis associated around 16,000 TCR beta sequences with specific HLA alleles at a false discovery rate of 0.05. A further reported finding was that TCR beta sequences accurately predicted the HLA-A and HLA-B alleles for most subjects in the first cohort. Most CMV-associated TCR beta chains appeared to be HLA-restricted in a later analysis, and the HLA associations seemed to be driven largely by CMV exposure. In an earlier analysis of around 500 of the donors, most TCR beta V segments appeared in productive rearrangements about 87% or about 30% of the time, broadly matching IMGT annotations. The cohort was sequenced for TCR beta chains only, and without alpha or paired-chain data the features that could be detected were limited. It was suggested by the authors that the approach could potentially be generalized to other disease states and immunological phenotypes. Because HLA typing was unavailable for some donors at each locus, only the typed subset was used in association tests. The classifier was reported to diagnose cytomegalovirus status with high specificity and sensitivity in both the original and validation cohorts. CMV serostatus was the only immune exposure information available for the cohort. According to a later analysis, parvovirus B19, influenza, CMV and Epstein-Barr virus appeared linked to several top co-occurrence clusters. The earlier analysis of approximately 560 of the donors excluded approximately 15 rarely observed V segments, including chromosome 9 orphons, because counts were too low.

The cohort consisted of more than 650 healthy bone marrow donors. At the time of sampling, all cohort members were nominally healthy, though unrecorded immune exposures were likely present. The donor was CMV seropositive and was included in the group of 250 to 350 seropositive cohort members. A peripheral blood sample was provided by each donor, and peripheral blood mononuclear cells were used for TCR beta sequencing. The Qiagen DNeasy Blood Extraction Kit was used to extract genomic DNA from the blood cell samples. Trimming takes 2 bases off V and 4 bases off J; junction bases not matched to a gene: 14. The germline V gene (reference sequence) yields GTSNPN for CDR1 and SVGIG for CDR2. The CDR3, cysteine through phenylalanine, is 19 amino acids long. Only the CDR3 portion is preserved as DNA: 57 bases, with reading frame beginning at the first base. Receptors were amplified or captured by the immunoSEQ multiplex PCR assay. A mixture of 60 forward primers for TCR Vbeta segments and 13 reverse primers for TCR Jbeta segments was used in the multiplex PCR. The CDR3 region of rearranged TCR beta genes was amplified from genomic DNA by a multiplex PCR assay. The amplified TCR beta libraries were sequenced on the Illumina HiSeq System as 87-base-pair reads. In the paper's pipeline: A later analysis counted some 74 million unique TCR beta chains across the 666 repertoires, and around 9.9 million of these chains were shared by at least two donors. A nearest-neighbor algorithm error-corrected the raw reads and collapsed the reads into unique sequences, merging closely related sequences to remove PCR and sequencing errors. CDR3 sequences were aligned to IMGT reference sequences to assign V, D and J gene segments. For a sequence to be retained, at least a six-nucleotide match to both a V gene segment and a J gene segment was required. Rearrangements were called productive when the CDR3 lacked stop codons and stayed in frame with V and J; all others were non-productive. CDR3 was defined by IMGT convention, running from the second conserved V-encoded cysteine to the conserved J-encoded phenylalanine. Sequences without an unambiguous match to a single V gene segment were excluded from the earlier analysis of over 500 of the donors. An earlier analysis of some 610 of the donors called V segments functional above 56.7% productive rearrangements and segregating when the between-donor standard deviation exceeded 5%. A statistical classification framework was developed to diagnose cytomegalovirus status using the catalog of TCR beta chain sequences. V and J gene assignment, in a later analysis, came from comparing TCR nucleotide sequences with IMGT/GENE-DB human TR gene sequences. The TCRdist pipeline was used in a later analysis to assign CDR3 sequences and most-parsimonious VDJ recombination scenarios. In a later analysis, each TCR beta chain was defined by its CDR3 amino acid sequence together with its V-gene family, and reads without a unique V-gene family were excluded. To address suspected cross-contamination and a sequencing artifact, a later analysis removed 592 highly shared, low-generation-probability nucleotide sequences. A later analysis calculated a clonal expansion index for each public chain from normalized within-repertoire ranks of inferred template counts. In a later analysis, generation probabilities were computed using a VDJ recombination model fitted to out-of-frame rearrangements, and the results were checked against IGoR. In a later analysis, hypergeometric tests were used to score TCR-TCR, TCR-HLA and TCR-CMV co-occurrence, with a repertoire-size bias correction applied to TCR pairs. To estimate false discovery rates, a later analysis permuted the HLA or CMV assignments 20 times. A later analysis grouped co-occurring TCRs with DBSCAN, adding TCRdist sequence similarity when clustering within HLA-allele-positive subsets. Repertoires with fewer than 30,000 or more than 120,000 public chains, plus five repertoires with anomalous nucleotide sharing, were excluded from co-occurrence clustering. Drawn from immuneACCESS, this table holds only the in-frame rearrangements with V and J called that TCRdb kept. Clones are partly lost; checked studies trace under half to an unresolved V gene and leave the rest unexplained. That table supplies the V and J calls and clone size; D and trimming were determined from the DNA. The sample has about 260,000 clones on record, just under 85% of them singletons. Of the sample, approximately 2% falls within the top ten clones.

The receptor was isolated from a woman in her forties in good health and CMV-seropositive. The sequence joins TRBV30 to TRBJ2-7; TRBD2 aligns with 16 central bases. Sequencing used PBMCs. The CDR3 reads as follows: CAWSTPTGTSGRVLYEQYF. The nucleotides read TGTGCCTGGAGTACTCCGACCGGGACTAGCGGGAGGGTTTTGTACGAGCAGTACTTC.